Following are 2 T cell receptor beta chains from one sample sequenced in a study of long-term antiretroviral therapy in people with HIV. At the survey level, the v3.0 immunoSEQ assay was run. Assay: immunoSEQ multiplex PCR; the TCRdb copy retains only in-frame clones and omits some. The table records over 25,000 clones, approximately 90% of them present only once. The sequencing used unsorted PBMCs, collected 0.5 years after starting antiretroviral therapy. These receptors originate from a young woman with HIV.

The rearrangement uses TRBV7-6 and TRBJ1-2; 8 bases line up with TRBD1. J gave up 3 bases and V 2 bases, and 14 bases lay outside the gene matches. CDR1 is SGHVS, CDR2 FNYEAQ, per germline. The CDR3 is made up of 18 amino acids. CDR3 sequence: CASSLIVAGQGLDYGYTF. Written as DNA, the CDR3 is TGTGCCAGCAGCTTAATCGTAGCCGGACAGGGTTTAGACTATGGCTACACCTTC.

V usage is TRBV25-1 and J usage is TRBJ2-5, with D unclear. The V end lost 1 base, the J end lost 5 bases, and 8 bases lay between the germline ends. CDR3 length equals 13 residues. Germline values: CDR1 MGHDK, CDR2 SYGVNS. The CDR3 sequence: CASSESSVETQYF. The DNA of the CDR3 is TGTGCCAGCAGTGAATCGTCGGTGGAGACCCAGTACTTC.